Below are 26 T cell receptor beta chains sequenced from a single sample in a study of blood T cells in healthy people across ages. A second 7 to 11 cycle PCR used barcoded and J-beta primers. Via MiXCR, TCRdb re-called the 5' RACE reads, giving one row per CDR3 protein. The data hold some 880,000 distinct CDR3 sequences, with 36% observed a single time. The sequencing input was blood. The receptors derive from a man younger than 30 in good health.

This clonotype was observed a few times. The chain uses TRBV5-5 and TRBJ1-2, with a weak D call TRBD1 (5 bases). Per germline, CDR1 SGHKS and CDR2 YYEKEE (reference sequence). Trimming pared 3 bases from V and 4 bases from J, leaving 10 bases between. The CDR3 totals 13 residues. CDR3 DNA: TGTGCCAGCAGCTCAGGGTTTCGCTATGGCTACACCTTC. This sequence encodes CASSSGFRYGYTF.

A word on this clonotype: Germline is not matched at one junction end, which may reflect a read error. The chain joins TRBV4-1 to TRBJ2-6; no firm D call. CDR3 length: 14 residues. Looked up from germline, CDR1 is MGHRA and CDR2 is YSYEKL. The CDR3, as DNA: TGCGCCGGCAGCCAAGCTCGAATAGGGAACGTCCTGACTTTC. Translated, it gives CAGSQARIGNVLTF.

For the CDR3, the DNA is TGCAGCGCCCCCCCGGGACAGGGGACCGAGACCCAGTACTTC. Translation: CSAPPGQGTETQYF. This rearrangement joins TRBV29-1 to TRBJ2-5, with 10 positions matching TRBD1. This CDR3 is 14 amino acids long. The germline V gene encodes CDR1 SQVTM and CDR2 ANQGSEA. Trimming at V came to 7 bases and at J to 5 bases, leaving 10 bases not matched to a gene.

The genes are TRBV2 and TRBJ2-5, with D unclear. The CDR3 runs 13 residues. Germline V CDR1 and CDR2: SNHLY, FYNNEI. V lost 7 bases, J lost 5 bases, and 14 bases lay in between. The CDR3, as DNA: TGTGCCAGCAACTGGGTAGTTTCGGAGACCCAGTACTTC. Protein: CASNWVVSETQYF.

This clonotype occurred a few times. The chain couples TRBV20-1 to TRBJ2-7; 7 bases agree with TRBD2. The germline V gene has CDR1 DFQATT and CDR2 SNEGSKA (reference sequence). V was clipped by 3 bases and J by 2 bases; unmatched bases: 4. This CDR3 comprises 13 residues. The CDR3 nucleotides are TGCAGTGCTAGGGGCGGGGGTACCTACGAGCAGTACTTC. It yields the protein CSARGGGTYEQYF.

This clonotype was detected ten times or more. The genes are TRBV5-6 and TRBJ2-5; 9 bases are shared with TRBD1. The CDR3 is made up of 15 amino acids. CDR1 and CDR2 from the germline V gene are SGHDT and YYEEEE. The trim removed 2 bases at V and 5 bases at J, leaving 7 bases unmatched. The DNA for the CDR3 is TGTGCCAGCAGCTTTTGGACAGGGGAAGCGGAGACCCAGTACTTC. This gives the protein CASSFWTGEAETQYF.

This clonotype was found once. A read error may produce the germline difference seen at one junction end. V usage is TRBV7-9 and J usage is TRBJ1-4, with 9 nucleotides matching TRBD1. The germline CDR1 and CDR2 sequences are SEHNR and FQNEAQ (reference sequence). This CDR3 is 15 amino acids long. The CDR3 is CASTPTDRGEERLFF. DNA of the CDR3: TGTGCCAGCACCCCGACCGACAGGGGGGAAGAAAGACTGTTTTTT.

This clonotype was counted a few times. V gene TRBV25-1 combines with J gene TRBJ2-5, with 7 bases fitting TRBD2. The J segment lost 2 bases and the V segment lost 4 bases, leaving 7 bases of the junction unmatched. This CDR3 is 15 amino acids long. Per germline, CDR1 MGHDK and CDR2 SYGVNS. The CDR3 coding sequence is TGTGCCAGCAGTGCCCTGGGGGGGGGTCAAGAGACCCAGTACTTC. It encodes CASSALGGGQETQYF.

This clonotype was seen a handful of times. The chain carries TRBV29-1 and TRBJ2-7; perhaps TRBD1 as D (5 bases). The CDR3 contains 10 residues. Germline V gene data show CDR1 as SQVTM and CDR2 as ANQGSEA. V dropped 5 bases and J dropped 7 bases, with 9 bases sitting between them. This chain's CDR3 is CSVSYREQYF. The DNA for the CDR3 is TGCAGCGTTTCATACAGGGAGCAGTACTTC.

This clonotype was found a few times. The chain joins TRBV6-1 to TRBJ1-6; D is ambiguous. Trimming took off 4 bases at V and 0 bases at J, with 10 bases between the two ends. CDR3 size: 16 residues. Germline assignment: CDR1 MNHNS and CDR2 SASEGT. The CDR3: CASSGTPSSYNSPLHF. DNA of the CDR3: TGTGCCAGCAGTGGGACTCCAAGCTCCTATAATTCACCCCTCCACTTT.

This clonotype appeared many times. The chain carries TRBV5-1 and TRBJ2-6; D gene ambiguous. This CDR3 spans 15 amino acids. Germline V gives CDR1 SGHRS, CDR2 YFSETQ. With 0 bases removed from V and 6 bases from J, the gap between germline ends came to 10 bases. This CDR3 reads CASSLEAPEANVLTF. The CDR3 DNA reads TGCGCCAGCAGCTTGGAGGCCCCCGAGGCCAACGTCCTGACTTTC.

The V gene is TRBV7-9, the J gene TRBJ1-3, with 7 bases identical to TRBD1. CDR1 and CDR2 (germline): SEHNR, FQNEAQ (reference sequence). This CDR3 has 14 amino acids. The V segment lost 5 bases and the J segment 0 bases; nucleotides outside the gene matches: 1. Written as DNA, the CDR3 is TGTGCCAGCAGCAGGGGGCTCTCTGGAAACACCATATATTTT. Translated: CASSRGLSGNTIYF.

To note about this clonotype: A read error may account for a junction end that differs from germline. CDR3 amino acids: CASSLDGGYSDEQYF. CDR3 coding DNA: TGTGCCAGCAGCTTAGACGGGGGTTACTCCGACGAGCAGTACTTC. The J gene is TRBJ2-7, the V gene TRBV7-2, with a possible D match to TRBD2 (6 bases). The CDR3 totals 15 residues. Germline V gives CDR1 SGHTA, CDR2 FQGNSA. The whole variable domain, remainder taken from reference TRBV7-2 and TRBJ2-7, is GAGVSQSPSNKVTEKGKDVELRCDPISGHTALYWYRQSLGQGLEFLIYFQGNSAPDKSGLPSDRFSAERTGGSVSTLTIQRTQQEDSAVYLCASSLDGGYSDEQYFGPGTRLTVT.

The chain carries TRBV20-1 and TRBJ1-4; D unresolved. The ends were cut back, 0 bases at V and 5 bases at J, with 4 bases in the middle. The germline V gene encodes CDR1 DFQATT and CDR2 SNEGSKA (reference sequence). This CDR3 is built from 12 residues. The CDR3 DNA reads TGCAGTGCTAGAGATCAAAATGAAAAACTGTTTTTT. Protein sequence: CSARDQNEKLFF.

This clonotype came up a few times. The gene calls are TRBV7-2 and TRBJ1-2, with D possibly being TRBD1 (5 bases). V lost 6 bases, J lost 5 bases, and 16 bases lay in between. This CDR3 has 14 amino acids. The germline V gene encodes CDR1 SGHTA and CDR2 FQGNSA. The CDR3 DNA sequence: TGTGCCAGCAGAACTCAGGGAAGCGGGTATGGCTACACCTTC. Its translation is CASRTQGSGYGYTF.

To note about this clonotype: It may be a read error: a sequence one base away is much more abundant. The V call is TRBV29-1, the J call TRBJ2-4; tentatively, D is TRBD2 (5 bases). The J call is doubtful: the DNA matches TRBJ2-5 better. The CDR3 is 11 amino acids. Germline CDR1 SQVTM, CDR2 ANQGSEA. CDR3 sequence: CSVEAGETQYF. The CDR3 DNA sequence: TGCAGCGTTGAAGCGGGGGAGACCCAGTACTTC.

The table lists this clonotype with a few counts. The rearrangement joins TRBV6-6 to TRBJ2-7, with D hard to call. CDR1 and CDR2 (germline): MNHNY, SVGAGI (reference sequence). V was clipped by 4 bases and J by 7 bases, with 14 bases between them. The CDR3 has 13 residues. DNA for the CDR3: TGTGCCAGCAGTTTAAACAGTCCCGAAGAGCAGTACTTC. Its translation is CASSLNSPEEQYF.

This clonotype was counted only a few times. CDR3 amino acids: CASTSAPGDGYTF. CDR3 nucleotide sequence: TGTGCCAGCACTTCGGCCCCAGGGGACGGCTACACCTTC. J is TRBJ1-2 and V is TRBV7-2; tentative D call: TRBD1 (6 bases). Trimming removed 7 bases from V and 8 bases from J, with 17 bases in between. Germline V gene sequence: CDR1 SGHTA, CDR2 FQGNSA. The CDR3 is 13 amino acids.

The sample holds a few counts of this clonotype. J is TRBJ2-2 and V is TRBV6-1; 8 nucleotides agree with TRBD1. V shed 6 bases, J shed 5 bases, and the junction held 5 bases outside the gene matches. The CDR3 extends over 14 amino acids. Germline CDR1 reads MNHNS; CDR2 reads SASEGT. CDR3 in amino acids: CASRDRVETGELFF. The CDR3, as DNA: TGTGCCAGCAGGGACAGGGTTGAAACCGGGGAGCTGTTTTTT.

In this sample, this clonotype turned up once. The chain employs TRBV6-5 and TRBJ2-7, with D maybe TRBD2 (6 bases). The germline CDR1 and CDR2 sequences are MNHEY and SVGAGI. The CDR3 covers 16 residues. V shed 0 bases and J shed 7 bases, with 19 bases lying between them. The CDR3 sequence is CASSYSMAGNPNEQYF. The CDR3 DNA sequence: TGTGCCAGCAGTTACTCGATGGCGGGGAATCCCAATGAGCAGTACTTC.

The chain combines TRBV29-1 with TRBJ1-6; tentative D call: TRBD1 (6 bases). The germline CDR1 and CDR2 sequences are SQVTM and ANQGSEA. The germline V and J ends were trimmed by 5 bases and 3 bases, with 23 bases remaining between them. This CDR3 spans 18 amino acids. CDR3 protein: CSVNLGDTLSFYNSPLHF. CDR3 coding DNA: TGCAGCGTTAATTTGGGGGACACCTTGAGCTTCTATAATTCACCCCTCCACTTT.

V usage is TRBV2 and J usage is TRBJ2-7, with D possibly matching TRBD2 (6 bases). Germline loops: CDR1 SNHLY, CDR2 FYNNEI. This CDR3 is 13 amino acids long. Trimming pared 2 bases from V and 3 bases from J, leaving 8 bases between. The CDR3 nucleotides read TGTGCCAGCAGTGAAACTAGCTACTACGAGCAGTACTTC. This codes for CASSETSYYEQYF.

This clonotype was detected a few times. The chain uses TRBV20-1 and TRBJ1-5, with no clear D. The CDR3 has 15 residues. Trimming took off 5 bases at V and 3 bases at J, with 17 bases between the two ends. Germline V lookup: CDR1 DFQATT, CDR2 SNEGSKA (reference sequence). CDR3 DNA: TGCAGTGCTCAAAAGCGGACGGGGATCAATCAGCCCCAGCATTTT. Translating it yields CSAQKRTGINQPQHF.

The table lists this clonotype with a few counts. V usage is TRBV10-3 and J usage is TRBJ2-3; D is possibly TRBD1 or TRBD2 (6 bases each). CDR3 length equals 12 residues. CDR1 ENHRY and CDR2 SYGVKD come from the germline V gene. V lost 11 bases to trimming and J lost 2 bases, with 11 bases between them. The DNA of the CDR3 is TGTGCCGTCGGGGGCACCACAGATACGCAGTATTTT. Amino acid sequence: CAVGGTTDTQYF.

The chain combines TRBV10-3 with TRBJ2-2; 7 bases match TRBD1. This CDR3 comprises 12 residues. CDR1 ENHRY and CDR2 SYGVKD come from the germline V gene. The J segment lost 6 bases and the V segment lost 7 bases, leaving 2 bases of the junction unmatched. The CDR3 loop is CAIKGAPGELFF. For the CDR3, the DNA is TGTGCCATCAAGGGGGCCCCCGGGGAGCTGTTTTTT.

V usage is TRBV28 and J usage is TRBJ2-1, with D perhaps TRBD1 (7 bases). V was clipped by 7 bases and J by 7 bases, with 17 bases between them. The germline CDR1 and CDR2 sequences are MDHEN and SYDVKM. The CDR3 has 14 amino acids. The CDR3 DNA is TGTGCCAGCACCAGGCAGGGGGGTGTGAATGAGCAGTTCTTC. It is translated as CASTRQGGVNEQFF.